This passage covers 18 T cell receptor beta chains from one sample sequenced in a study of blood T cells in healthy people across ages. Through a sample-barcoded 5' primer and a J-beta primer mix, a second PCR was run for roughly 7 to 12 cycles. TCRdb re-derived calls from the 5' RACE reads in MiXCR, one entry per CDR3 protein. This table has 450,000 to 700,000 distinct CDR3 sequences, 25% to 30% appearing once. The sequencing input was blood. Receptors originate from a woman in her sixties or seventies in good health.

This clonotype was counted between two and nine times. The chain joins TRBV7-3 to TRBJ2-2; 7 nucleotides align to TRBD1. Germline CDR1 reads SGHTA; CDR2 reads FQGTGA. V lost 1 base to trimming and J lost 6 bases; unmatched junction nucleotides: 8. The CDR3 extends over 16 amino acids. The CDR3, as DNA: TGTGCCAGCAGCTTAAGGGGAACAACAGGGGCCGGGGAGCTGTTTTTT. Translation gives CASSLRGTTGAGELFF.

This clonotype was recorded a few times. V gene TRBV3-1 combines with J gene TRBJ2-5; 8 bases align to TRBD1. Germline CDR1 is LGHDT and CDR2 is YNNKEL (reference sequence). The trim removed 1 base at V and 4 bases at J, leaving 5 bases unmatched. The CDR3 is made up of 15 amino acids. The CDR3 nucleotides are TGTGCCAGCAGCCAAGGGCCAGGGGGCGTAGAGACCCAGTACTTC. Its protein product is CASSQGPGGVETQYF.

This clonotype has only a few counts. The chain uses TRBV5-1 and TRBJ2-5, with TRBD1 identical over 7 bases. Unmatched junction bases numbered 4, after V lost 0 bases and J lost 2 bases. The CDR3 consists of 15 residues. Germline V gives CDR1 SGHRS, CDR2 YFSETQ. The CDR3 region is CASSLVGTAQETQYF. DNA for the CDR3: TGCGCCAGCAGCTTGGTAGGGACAGCTCAAGAGACCCAGTACTTC. The full variable domain, its missing parts supplied by reference TRBV5-1 and TRBJ2-5, is KAGVTQTPRYLIKTRGQQVTLSCSPISGHRSVSWYQQTPGQGLQFLFEYFSETQRNKGNFPGRFSGRQFSNSRSEMNVSTLELGDSALYLCASSLVGTAQETQYFGPGTRLLVL.

This clonotype was seen a handful of times. The chain has TRBV7-2 and TRBJ2-3; no definite D call. The CDR3 covers 12 residues. Trimming removed 3 bases from V and 5 bases from J, with 6 bases in between. The germline gives CDR1 SGHTA, CDR2 FQGNSA. CDR3 residues: CASSFRVDTQYF. DNA for the CDR3: TGTGCCAGCAGCTTTCGGGTAGATACGCAGTATTTT.

This clonotype was seen only a few times. The rearrangement uses TRBV6-6 and TRBJ2-2; D call uncertain. V shed 5 bases and J shed 3 bases, with 4 bases lying between them. CDR1 is MNHNY and CDR2 is SVGAGI in the germline V gene (reference sequence). The length of the CDR3 is 12 residues. The CDR3 coding sequence is TGTGCCAGCAGTCAGGACACCGGGGAGCTGTTTTTT. It codes for CASSQDTGELFF.

There are a few counts of this clonotype. V is TRBV19 and J is TRBJ1-4; 9 positions agree with TRBD1. V lost 5 bases, J lost 3 bases, and 10 bases stayed unmatched. CDR3 size: 17 residues. The germline V gene has CDR1 LNHDA and CDR2 SQIVND (reference sequence). CDR3 loop: CASSPIRTGVANEKLFF. The CDR3 DNA is TGTGCCAGTAGTCCAATCCGGACAGGGGTGGCTAATGAAAAACTGTTTTTT. Drawing the rest from reference TRBV19 and TRBJ1-4, the complete variable domain is DGGITQSPKYLFRKEGQNVTLSCEQNLNHDAMYWYRQDPGQGLRLIYYSQIVNDFQKGDIAEGYSVSREKKESFPLTVTSAQKNPTAFYLCASSPIRTGVANEKLFFGSGTQLSVL.

The rearrangement joins TRBV7-2 to TRBJ1-2; D is ambiguous. Germline V lookup: CDR1 SGHTA, CDR2 FQGNSA. CDR3 length equals 13 residues. Between the trimmed V and J ends, which lost 5 bases and 7 bases, there was a span of 14 bases. The CDR3 coding sequence is TGTGCCAGCAGCCTTATCAGCGGAGGTGGCTACACCTTC. Amino acid sequence: CASSLISGGGYTF.

This clonotype was detected a few times. This sequence joins TRBV7-2 and TRBJ2-4; D gene unclear. This CDR3 is 14 amino acids long. V lost 1 base and J lost 1, with 5 bases in between. The germline V gene encodes CDR1 SGHTA and CDR2 FQGNSA. The CDR3 coding sequence is TGTGCCAGCAGCTTAGTGGAGGCCAAAAACATTCAGTACTTC. This translates into CASSLVEAKNIQYF.

This clonotype was counted between two and nine times. V gene TRBV29-1 combines with J gene TRBJ2-5; D unresolved. Germline V gene sequence: CDR1 SQVTM, CDR2 ANQGSEA. V lost 4 bases and J lost 0, with 12 bases in between. CDR3 length: 14 residues. The CDR3 nucleotides are TGCAGCGTTGTACGGCAGGCGCACCAAGAGACCCAGTACTTC. Translated: CSVVRQAHQETQYF.

The sample holds a few counts of this clonotype. The junction and the germline gene differ at one end; a read error may be behind it. The chain employs TRBV6-6 and TRBJ2-5; 9 positions agree with TRBD1. The CDR3 totals 13 residues. Germline assignment: CDR1 MNHNY and CDR2 SVGAGI (reference sequence). The CDR3 nucleotides read TGTGCCAGCAGCAGACAGGGGGAGGTTGGGTGGGACTTC. This codes for CASSRQGEVGWDF.

Here the CDR3 reads CASSQQLYGYTF. The CDR3 nucleotides read TGTGCCAGCAGTCAGCAACTTTATGGCTACACCTTC. The chain is built from TRBV7-9 and TRBJ1-2, with unresolved D. Germline V CDR1 and CDR2: SEHNR, FQNEAQ (reference sequence). V was shortened by 6 bases and J by 5 bases, with 10 bases between the two germline ends. CDR3 length equals 12 residues.

This sequence joins TRBV7-6 and TRBJ2-3, with TRBD2 matching over 10 bases. The CDR3 spans 16 residues. The V and J ends lost 4 bases and 3 bases, in that order; junction bases with no gene match: 7. CDR1 SGHVS and CDR2 FNYEAQ come from the germline V gene. This CDR3 is CASSSILAGVTDTQYF. For the CDR3, the DNA is TGTGCCAGCAGCTCGATTCTAGCGGGGGTGACAGATACGCAGTATTTT.

The V gene is TRBV6-6, the J gene TRBJ2-7; no definite D call. The germline gives CDR1 MNHNY, CDR2 SVGAGI (reference sequence). Trimming left V 0 bases short and J 4 bases short, with 10 bases between. This CDR3 contains 14 residues. The CDR3 region has the DNA TGTGCCAGCAGTTACTCCCGGCAGGTGTACGAGCAGTACTTC. It is translated as CASSYSRQVYEQYF.

The chain couples TRBV3-1 to TRBJ1-2; D may be TRBD1 (5 bases). Trimming pared 7 bases from V and 8 bases from J, leaving 14 bases between. The CDR3 sequence is 12 residues long. The germline gives CDR1 LGHDT, CDR2 YNNKEL (reference sequence). CDR3 nucleotides: TGTGCCAGCACTTCCGAGGGGACGGGCTACACCTTC. Residues: CASTSEGTGYTF.

This chain connects TRBV6-1 to TRBJ2-2; 10 bases match TRBD2. Germline V gene sequence: CDR1 MNHNS, CDR2 SASEGT. The CDR3 length is 21 residues. V trimming: 6 bases; J trimming: 0 bases; junction bases outside the gene matches: 19. DNA of the CDR3: TGTGCCAGCAGCCCCACTCGGGGGATACTAGCGGGGATCGCGAACACCGGGGAGCTGTTTTTT. Protein: CASSPTRGILAGIANTGELFF.

The J gene is TRBJ2-5, the V gene TRBV4-2; D perhaps matches TRBD1 (6 bases). The CDR3 has 15 residues. Germline assignment: CDR1 LGHNA and CDR2 YNFKEQ. The ends were cut back, 5 bases at V and 0 bases at J, with 13 bases in the middle. As DNA, the CDR3 is TGTGCCAGCAGCACCGGACAGCTTTACCAAGAGACCCAGTACTTC. Translated, it gives CASSTGQLYQETQYF.

The chain uses TRBV29-1 and TRBJ2-1; TRBD2 agrees at 13 bases. The CDR3 extends over 15 amino acids. CDR1 is SQVTM, CDR2 ANQGSEA, per germline. V lost 7 bases, J lost 9 bases, and 12 bases stayed unmatched. The CDR3 sequence is CSGRGLAGASGEQFF. CDR3 bases: TGCAGCGGCCGCGGACTAGCGGGGGCCTCCGGTGAGCAGTTCTTC.

The rearrangement links TRBV12-3 or TRBV12-4 to TRBJ2-3; TRBD2 agrees at 8 bases. Losses at the gene ends were 3 bases for V and 8 bases for J; bases not matched to a gene: 10. The CDR3 spans 15 residues. The CDR3, as DNA: TGTGCCAGCAGTTTTATCGGCGGGGGGATCTCTACGCAGTATTTT. It translates to CASSFIGGGISTQYF.